This T cell receptor beta chain is drawn from a study of follicular helper T cells after annual influenza vaccination. Study results and caveats: ICOS+CD38+ cTfh clonality tracked population frequency, and its change tracked circulating plasmablast change.

The CDR3 runs 14 residues. The V gene lost 8 bases and the J gene lost 4 bases, with 15 bases spanning the gap. Germline CDR1 and CDR2: MGHDK and SYGVNS. Repertoires were generated with immunoSEQ multiplex PCR, while TCRdb's copy carries only in-frame clones and drops some. In the table there are approximately 10,000 clones, 70% to 80% of which are singletons. As for time point: 2014-2015 season, pre-vaccination. Donors with HIV/AIDS, active malignancy, immunomodulators or active illness were excluded. As concerns this clone: Its specificity is not known.

Source: CXCR5+ CD38- circulating T follicular helper cells from blood, taken on the day of influenza vaccination. Subset in this sample: circulating Tfh, non-naive CD4+CXCR5+PD-1+ (ICOS+CD38+ or ICOS-CD38-). This sequence joins TRBV25-1 and TRBJ1-5, with D tentatively TRBD1 (5 bases). The TCR was taken from an adult who received the influenza vaccine. The CDR3 region is CASPRSRVNQPQHF. CDR3 DNA: TGTGCCAGCCCTAGATCCAGGGTTAATCAGCCCCAGCATTTT.